This T cell receptor (beta chain) was identified during a study of identical twins. About this clonotype itself: Its antigen is undetermined.

Findings of the study overall: Beta out-of-frame sequences displayed a weaker excess of sharing between twins.

Template switching introduced a universal primer site, and the cDNA bore unique molecular identifiers. TCRdb re-analysed the 5' RACE reads in MiXCR, keeping a single row per CDR3 protein. Altogether more than 1.5 million distinct CDR3 sequences are present, around a third being singletons, with the ten largest covering approximately 0.29%. Material: cord blood. This sequence originates from a newborn girl in good health.

The CDR3 bases are TGTGCCAGCAGCTTAGGGGGATGGAGCACAGATACGCAGTATTTT. Protein: CASSLGGWSTDTQYF. The V gene is TRBV7-9, the J gene TRBJ2-3; D gene ambiguous. Germline assignment: CDR1 SEHNR and CDR2 FQNEAQ (reference sequence). This CDR3 comprises 15 residues. V gave up 1 base and J gave up 0 bases, with 8 bases separating them.